Sequencing of this T cell receptor (beta chain) was carried out in a study of blood T cell repertoires in COVID-19. Background on the study: Spain, Italy and the United States supplied samples that represented acute and convalescent COVID-19. Sources were T cells, B-cell-depleted T cells, or PBMCs; the material itself was cDNA or gDNA.

During active infection, Seattle patients enrolled and were then monitored through disease. V was shortened by 4 bases and J by 0 bases, with 16 bases between the two germline ends. CDR3 length: 17 residues. Germline CDR1 SGHTA, CDR2 FQGNSA. In the source study's methods: Reference gene primer amplification gave nucleated cell count estimates. Profiling relied on immunoSEQ multiplex PCR, and the TCRdb table lists in-frame clones only, not all of them. D and trimming come from the DNA, and the V and J calls and clone size come from that table. The sample includes 410,000 or so clones, about nine tenths of them seen just once.

The sample taken for sequencing was peripheral blood. This sequence was found in a woman in her 40s with COVID-19, enrolled during active disease. The V call is TRBV7-2, the J call TRBJ1-3; D unclear. The CDR3 DNA is TGTGCCAGCAGCTGGGGAAGGAGGAGCCACTCTGGAAACACCATATATTTT. It translates to CASSWGRRSHSGNTIYF.